This T cell receptor (beta chain) came from a study of blood T cell repertoires in COVID-19. Study overall: Sites in the United States, Italy and Spain provided acute and convalescent COVID-19 samples. Sample material is recorded as cDNA or gDNA derived from T cells, B-cell-depleted T cells, or PBMCs.

Method: immunoSEQ multiplex PCR; TCRdb's copy keeps in-frame clones and lacks some. The sample includes about 300,000 clones, 83% of them seen just once. There are 11 residues in the CDR3. The V gene lost 3 bases and the J gene lost 8 bases, with 10 bases spanning the gap. Germline assignment: CDR1 SQVTM and CDR2 ANQGSEA. The TCR comes from a woman in her 50s with acute or convalescent COVID-19. The chain links TRBV29-1 to TRBJ1-2; D remains ambiguous. Sample: peripheral blood. Written as DNA, the CDR3 is TGCAGCGTTGACGAGGTCGGCGGCTACACCTTC. Protein: CSVDEVGGYTF. Combining the CDR3 with reference TRBV29-1 and TRBJ1-2 gives the whole variable domain SAVISQKPSRDICQRGTSLTIQCQVDSQVTMMFWYRQQPGQSLTLIATANQGSEATYESGFVIDKFPISRPNLTFSTLTVSNMSPEDSSIYLCSVDEVGGYTFGSGTRLTVV.